The 25 T cell receptor beta chains in this list originate from one sample, sequenced in a study of beta chain features in type 1 diabetes. Expressed TCRB transcripts were sequenced because the entire RNA isolate underwent reverse transcription. Some clones are missing from TCRdb's copy, which holds only in-frame ones; the method was immunoSEQ multiplex PCR. The sample includes around 12,000 clones, roughly half of them seen just once. The sample consisted of stem cell memory CD4+ T cells from blood. These receptors were taken from a man aged 18 to 29 in good health.

This clone is termed medium-sized (0.01 to 0.1%). The rearrangement uses TRBV7-9 and TRBJ2-3; 7 nucleotides match TRBD1. CDR3 length equals 11 residues. In germline, CDR1 is SEHNR, CDR2 FQNEAQ (reference sequence). CDR3 amino acids: CGGQSTDTQYF. The CDR3 DNA is TGTGGGGGACAGAGCACAGATACGCAGTATTTT. The whole variable domain, remainder taken from reference TRBV7-9 and TRBJ2-3, is DTGVSQNPRHKITKRGQNVTFRCDPISEHNRLYWYRQTLGQGPEFLTYFQNEAQLEKSRLLSDRFSAERPKGSFSTLEIQRTEQGDSAMYLCGGQSTDTQYFGPGTRLTVL.

In this sample, this clone turned up a few times. The chain carries TRBV7-2 and TRBJ1-3; 11 bases map to TRBD1. With V trimmed by 1 base and J by 6 bases, 14 bases remained unmatched. Germline V gene sequence: CDR1 SGHTA, CDR2 FQGNSA. This CDR3 is 19 amino acids long. In DNA, the CDR3 is TGTGCCAGCAGCTTAGGATTCGAAGGGACAGGGGGAACACCAAACACCATATATTTT. This encodes CASSLGFEGTGGTPNTIYF.

There are a few counts of this clone. The V call is TRBV7-2, the J call TRBJ1-4, with 7 nucleotides matching TRBD1. CDR1 is SGHTA and CDR2 is FQGNSA in the germline V gene. The CDR3 spans 18 residues. With 6 bases clipped from V and 0 bases from J, the junction kept 13 bases outside the gene matches. CDR3 sequence reads: CASSSRPGGYTTNEKLFF. The CDR3 nucleotides are TGTGCCAGCAGTTCCAGACCAGGGGGATATACAACTAATGAAAAACTGTTTTTT.

J is TRBJ2-7 and V is TRBV19; TRBD2 matches at 11 bases. The germline gives CDR1 LNHDA, CDR2 SQIVND (reference sequence). This CDR3 has 16 amino acids. V trimming: 5 bases; J trimming: 2 bases; junction bases outside the gene matches: 8. In DNA form, the CDR3 reads TGTGCCAGTAGTCCCGGGAGTAGCGGGGGGGCCTACGAGCAGTACTTC. Its protein is CASSPGSSGGAYEQYF.

This chain joins TRBV15 and TRBJ2-3, with 13 bases fitting TRBD2. V lost 3 bases to trimming and J lost 1 base; unmatched junction nucleotides: 4. Germline lookup yields CDR1 LNHNV and CDR2 YYDKDF (reference sequence). There are 17 residues in the CDR3. CDR3 DNA: TGTGCCACCAGCAGCGCGGGGACTAGCGGGGGCACAGATACGCAGTATTTT. Translated, it gives CATSSAGTSGGTDTQYF.

This clone was seen a few times. The chain combines TRBV30 with TRBJ2-5; possibly TRBD1 for D (6 bases). The CDR3 runs to 12 residues. In germline, CDR1 is GTSNPN, CDR2 SVGIG (reference sequence). Trimming cost V 8 bases and J 0 bases, with 10 bases left between them. Here the CDR3 reads CAGDRYQETQYF. CDR3 DNA sequence: TGTGCCGGTGACAGGTACCAAGAGACCCAGTACTTC.

The table lists this clone with a few counts. This chain joins TRBV4-3 and TRBJ2-7; D not resolved. Deletions cut 4 bases from V and 2 bases from J, with 12 bases between. The CDR3 sequence is 14 residues long. Germline V lookup: CDR1 LGHNA, CDR2 YSLEER. This CDR3 is CASSLLTEAYEQYF. CDR3 DNA: TGCGCCAGCAGCCTACTCACCGAGGCCTACGAGCAGTACTTC.

This clone rates as medium-sized (0.01 to 0.1%). The genes are TRBV7-3 and TRBJ2-3; a weak D match, TRBD2 (5 bases). V was pared by 3 bases and J by 6 bases, with 10 bases between. CDR3 size: 13 residues. The V gene's germline CDR1 is SGHTA and CDR2 FQGTGA. CDR3 nucleotides: TGTGCCAGCAGCTTTGCCGGGGAGGATACGCAGTATTTT. It yields the protein CASSFAGEDTQYF.

This clone occurred a few times. CDR3 DNA: TGTGCCAGCAGCCATGACAGGGGGAATGAGCAGTTCTTC. Encoded protein: CASSHDRGNEQFF. The chain has TRBV4-2 and TRBJ2-1; 9 bases match TRBD1. V lost 3 bases, J lost 7 bases, and 1 base stayed unmatched. The length of the CDR3 is 13 residues. From germline, CDR1 is LGHNA and CDR2 YNFKEQ.

The V call is TRBV6-1, the J call TRBJ1-5, with D unclear. Germline CDR1 reads MNHNS; CDR2 reads SASEGT. Trimming stripped 5 bases from V and 1 base from J, with 12 bases between. This CDR3 has 15 residues. CDR3 sequence reads: CASSTGGLSNQPQHF. As DNA, the CDR3 is TGTGCCAGCAGTACGGGTGGTTTGAGCAATCAGCCCCAGCATTTT.

Only a few counts were recorded for this clone. The chain employs TRBV5-1 and TRBJ2-5; TRBD2 aligns across 14 bases. Germline assignment: CDR1 SGHRS and CDR2 YFSETQ. This CDR3 region has 14 residues. The V and J ends lost 4 bases and 7 bases, in that order; junction bases with no gene match: 3. The CDR3 loop is CASSPGTSGGTQYF. In DNA form, the CDR3 reads TGCGCCAGCAGCCCCGGGACTAGCGGGGGGACCCAGTACTTC.

The rearrangement joins TRBV18 to TRBJ1-6; TRBD1 matches at 10 bases. Germline CDR1 reads KGHSH; CDR2 reads LQKENI. The J segment lost 8 bases and the V segment lost 6 bases, leaving 7 bases of the junction unmatched. The CDR3 is 15 amino acids. The CDR3 reads CASSPGTGADSPLHF. For the CDR3, the DNA is TGTGCCAGCTCCCCCGGGACAGGGGCTGATTCACCCCTCCACTTT.

This clone was picked up a small number of times. The V and J genes are TRBV7-8 and TRBJ1-2; 10 positions match TRBD1. Germline values: CDR1 SGHVS, CDR2 FQNEAQ. This CDR3 contains 15 residues. Trimming removed 1 base from V and 6 bases from J; junction bases left unmatched: 5. As DNA, the CDR3 is TGTGCCAGCAGCTTAGTACCCGGGACAGGGGATGGCTACACCTTC. Protein product: CASSLVPGTGDGYTF.

The gene calls are TRBV6-6 and TRBJ2-7; TRBD2 might be the D (5 bases). V was shortened by 5 bases and J by 9 bases, with 14 bases between the two germline ends. The CDR3 length is 12 residues. Germline V gene data show CDR1 as MNHNY and CDR2 as SVGAGI (reference sequence). CDR3 coding DNA: TGTGCCAGCAGTGGACCCCGGGGTCGGCAGTACTTC. Protein sequence: CASSGPRGRQYF.

This chain links TRBV7-9 with TRBJ2-5; a weak D match, TRBD1 (5 bases). Germline lookup yields CDR1 SEHNR and CDR2 FQNEAQ (reference sequence). Deletions cut 0 bases from V and 1 base from J, with 6 bases between. The CDR3 extends over 14 amino acids. CDR3 residues: CASSLAGRQETQYF. The CDR3 DNA sequence: TGTGCCAGCAGCTTAGCGGGGCGCCAAGAGACCCAGTACTTC.

The chain joins TRBV7-9 to TRBJ1-5, with a possible D match to TRBD1 (5 bases). Between the trimmed V and J ends, which lost 0 bases and 2 bases, there was a span of 20 bases. The length of the CDR3 is 19 residues. Germline V gene lookup returns CDR1 SEHNR and CDR2 FQNEAQ (reference sequence). The CDR3 DNA is TGTGCCAGCAGCTTAGCTCCGTGGTGGGATGCGGGGGGCAATCAGCCCCAGCATTTT. This gives the protein CASSLAPWWDAGGNQPQHF.

The chain links TRBV5-4 to TRBJ2-1; possibly TRBD2 for D (5 bases). Trimming cost V 1 base and J 8 bases, with 7 bases left between them. This CDR3 has 12 residues. The V gene's germline CDR1 is SGHNT and CDR2 YYREEE (reference sequence). The CDR3 loop reads CASSLSGYEQFF. For the CDR3, the DNA is TGTGCCAGCAGCTTGTCGGGATATGAGCAGTTCTTC.

The count of this clone is one. V and J are TRBV7-9 and TRBJ2-7; D possibly corresponds to TRBD2 (5 bases). In germline, CDR1 is SEHNR, CDR2 FQNEAQ (reference sequence). Trimming cost V 1 base and J 6 bases, with 13 bases left between them. This CDR3 spans 14 amino acids. CDR3 sequence: CASSLEPGWGEQYF. The DNA for the CDR3 is TGTGCCAGCAGCTTAGAACCGGGATGGGGCGAGCAGTACTTC.

The chain employs TRBV7-2 and TRBJ1-1, with TRBD1 as a possible D gene (6 bases). Germline-derived CDR1 and CDR2 are SGHTA and FQGNSA. There are 16 residues in the CDR3. Trimming removed 5 bases at V and 5 bases at J, with 21 bases between. This chain's CDR3 is CASSPLPGRGSTEAFF. In DNA, the CDR3 is TGTGCCAGCAGCCCATTACCCGGGAGGGGGTCTACTGAAGCTTTCTTT.

V is TRBV6-5 and J is TRBJ2-2; D perhaps matches TRBD1 (7 bases). The CDR3 covers 14 residues. Germline-derived CDR1 and CDR2 are MNHEY and SVGAGI. Trimming removed 6 bases from V and 1 base from J, with 9 bases in between. The CDR3 DNA is TGTGCCAGCAGGCGGGACAGGAACACCGGGGAGCTGTTTTTT. This codes for CASRRDRNTGELFF.

CDR3 coding DNA: TGTGCCAGCAGCCTCTTCCCGGGGACTAGCGCAGGGGAGCAGTTCTTC. Translation gives CASSLFPGTSAGEQFF. This chain joins TRBV28 and TRBJ2-1; 10 nucleotides match TRBD2. This CDR3 region has 16 residues. V lost 6 bases and J lost 10; bases outside the gene matches: 15. CDR1 MDHEN and CDR2 SYDVKM come from the germline V gene.

The chain combines TRBV6-1 with TRBJ1-2; D not certain. Germline loops: CDR1 MNHNS, CDR2 SASEGT. CDR3 size: 14 residues. The V and J ends lost 0 bases and 2 bases respectively, with 7 bases between them. CDR3 coding DNA: TGTGCCAGCAGTGAAGCAGGCAGGAACTATGGCTACACCTTC. Its translation: CASSEAGRNYGYTF.

The chain couples TRBV5-1 to TRBJ2-2, with D perhaps TRBD1 (6 bases). Trimming left V 2 bases short and J 2 bases short, with 13 bases between. In germline, CDR1 is SGHRS, CDR2 YFSETQ. The CDR3 contains 16 residues. In DNA form, the CDR3 reads TGCGCCAGCAGCTTCGTCGCAGGGGCAAACACCGGGGAGCTGTTTTTT. The encoded protein is CASSFVAGANTGELFF.

The rearrangement uses TRBV7-2 and TRBJ2-3; perhaps TRBD2 as D (5 bases). The CDR3 totals 13 residues. The V gene's germline CDR1 is SGHTA and CDR2 FQGNSA. V lost 3 bases, J lost 3 bases, and 7 bases lay in between. The CDR3: CASSFEGTDTQYF. For the CDR3, the DNA is TGTGCCAGCAGCTTCGAGGGAACAGATACGCAGTATTTT. The full variable domain, in which reference TRBV7-2 and TRBJ2-3 provide the parts outside the CDR3, is GAGVSQSPSNKVTEKGKDVELRCDPISGHTALYWYRQSLGQGLEFLIYFQGNSAPDKSGLPSDRFSAERTGGSVSTLTIQRTQQEDSAVYLCASSFEGTDTQYFGPGTRLTVL.

This chain joins TRBV2 and TRBJ2-2; weak D call: TRBD2 (6 bases). CDR3 size: 14 residues. Trimming shortened V by 5 bases and J by 4 bases, and 11 bases separated the two germline ends. CDR1 is SNHLY and CDR2 is FYNNEI in the germline V gene. The chain's CDR3 is CASSNMGGTGELFF. The CDR3 nucleotides are TGTGCCAGCAGTAACATGGGGGGCACCGGGGAGCTGTTTTTT. Full variable domain (outside the CDR3, taken from reference TRBV2 and TRBJ2-2): EPEVTQTPSHQVTQMGQEVILRCVPISNHLYFYWYRQILGQKVEFLVSFYNNEISEKSEIFDDQFSVERPDGSNFTLKIRSTKLEDSAMYFCASSNMGGTGELFFGEGSRLTVL.